Here is one TCR beta chain with its context. Antigen: not known. CDR1 is SGHKS and CDR2 is YYEKEE in the germline V gene (reference sequence). The CDR3 is made up of 15 amino acids. Trimming cost V 4 bases and J 7 bases; bases outside gene matches: 9. As for the donors, each was a healthy bone marrow donor. Nominally healthy donors provided the samples, though records likely missed some immune exposures. The source of the sample is a study of cytomegalovirus exposure and HLA in healthy donors. Overall study findings and caveats: Reported findings show TCR beta sequences accurately forecast HLA-A and HLA-B alleles in most subjects. Per published reports, the classifier diagnosed cytomegalovirus status with high specificity and sensitivity.

Primers included in the PCR were 60 Vbeta and 13 Jbeta primers. Some clones are missing from TCRdb's copy, which holds only in-frame ones; the method was immunoSEQ multiplex PCR. The sample shows about 140,000 clones, about 80% of them seen only once. This TCR derives from a middle-aged man in good health and CMV-seronegative. Sequencing was done on a sample of PBMCs. The rearrangement joins TRBV5-5 to TRBJ2-1; 9 nucleotides align to TRBD2. The CDR3 reads CASSRGGAGKNEQFF. As DNA, the CDR3 is TGTGCCAGCAGCCGCGGGGGGGCTGGTAAAAATGAGCAGTTCTTC.